This T cell receptor beta chain emerged from a study of shared clonotypes between healthy human individuals. Germline lookup yields CDR1 SNHLY and CDR2 FYNNEI. Deletions cut 6 bases from V and 4 bases from J, with 7 bases between. CDR3 length equals 12 residues. Of note for this clone: The antigen is unknown.

Study-wide points: Generally, naive subsets (rather than memory subsets) showed larger estimated richness. Generation probability values for non-shared clonotypes were lower than those for clonotypes shared by all four donors.

Some clones are missing from TCRdb's copy, which holds only in-frame ones; the method was immunoSEQ multiplex PCR. The data contain roughly 1.4 million clones, roughly 98.5% of them singletons. This TCR was sampled from a man younger than 40 in good health. Sequenced sample: naive CD4+ T cells sorted from blood. The sample's subset: CD45RA+ positively selected. The V call is TRBV2, the J call TRBJ1-5; no clear D. DNA of the CDR3: TGTGCCAGCAGGCCGGCGAATCAGCCCCAGCATTTT. Translated, it gives CASRPANQPQHF.